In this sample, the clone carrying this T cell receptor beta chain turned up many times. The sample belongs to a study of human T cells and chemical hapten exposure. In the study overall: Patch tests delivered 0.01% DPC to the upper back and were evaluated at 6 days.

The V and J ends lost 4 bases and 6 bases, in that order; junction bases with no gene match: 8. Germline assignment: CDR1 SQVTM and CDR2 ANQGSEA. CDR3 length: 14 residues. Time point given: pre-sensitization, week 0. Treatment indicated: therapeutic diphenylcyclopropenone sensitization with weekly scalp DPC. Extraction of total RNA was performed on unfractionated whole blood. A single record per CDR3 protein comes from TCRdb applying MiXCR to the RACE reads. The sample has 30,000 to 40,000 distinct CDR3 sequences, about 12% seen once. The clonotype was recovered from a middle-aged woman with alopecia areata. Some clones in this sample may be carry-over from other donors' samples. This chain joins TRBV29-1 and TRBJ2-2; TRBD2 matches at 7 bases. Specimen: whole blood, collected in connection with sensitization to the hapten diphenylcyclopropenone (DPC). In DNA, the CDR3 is TGCAGCGTTGGGGCGGGAGTAGACGCCGGGGAGCTGTTTTTT. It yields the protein CSVGAGVDAGELFF.